The clone carrying this TCR beta chain appeared a few times. The data were obtained in a study of blood T cells in healthy people across ages. Through a sample-barcoded 5' primer and a J-beta primer mix, a second PCR was run for roughly 7 to 11 cycles. One entry per CDR3 protein results from TCRdb running MiXCR on the 5' RACE reads. The repertoire includes 800,000 to 950,000 distinct CDR3 sequences, roughly 40% of them detected once, and approximately 12% sits in the top ten. V was shortened by 4 bases and J by 6 bases, with 10 bases between the two germline ends. The CDR3 length is 12 residues. This receptor was obtained from a man aged 18 to 29 in good health. The V call is TRBV12-3 or TRBV12-4, the J call TRBJ2-7; D call uncertain. Sample: blood. The CDR3 here is CASSSEVGEQYF. Written as DNA, the CDR3 is TGTGCCAGCAGTTCCGAAGTGGGCGAGCAGTACTTC.